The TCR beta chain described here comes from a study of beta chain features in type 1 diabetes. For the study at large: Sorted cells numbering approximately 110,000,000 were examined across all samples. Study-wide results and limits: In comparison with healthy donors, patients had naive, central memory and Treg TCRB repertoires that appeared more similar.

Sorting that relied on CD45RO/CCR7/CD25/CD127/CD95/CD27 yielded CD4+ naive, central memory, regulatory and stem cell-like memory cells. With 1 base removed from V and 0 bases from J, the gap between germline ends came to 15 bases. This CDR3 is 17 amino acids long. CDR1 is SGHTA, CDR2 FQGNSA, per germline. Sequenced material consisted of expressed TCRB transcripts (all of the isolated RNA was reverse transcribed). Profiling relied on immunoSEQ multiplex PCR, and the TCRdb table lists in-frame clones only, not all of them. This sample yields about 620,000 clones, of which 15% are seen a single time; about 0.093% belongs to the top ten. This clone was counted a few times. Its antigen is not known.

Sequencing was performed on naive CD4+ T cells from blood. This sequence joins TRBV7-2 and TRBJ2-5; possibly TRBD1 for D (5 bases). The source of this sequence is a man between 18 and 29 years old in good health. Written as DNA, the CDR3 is TGTGCCAGCAGCTTAGGGCGACAGACCTTGTACCAAGAGACCCAGTACTTC. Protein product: CASSLGRQTLYQETQYF.